Listed here are 2 T cell receptor beta chains from one sample, sequenced in a study of T cells in Graves' hyperthyroidism and ophthalmopathy. Regions amplified from RNA transcripts were the TCR beta CDR3 regions. The HTBI primer set served for first-round RT-PCR of the TCR CDR3. TCRdb fed the multiplex PCR reads into MiXCR, producing one record per CDR3 protein. This sample carries over 300,000 distinct CDR3 sequences, about 15% of them seen once, and the ten largest clones take 11%. The sequenced sample was blood. These receptors came from a woman in her sixties with Graves' hyperthyroidism.

This clonotype was found many times. The chain employs TRBV3-1 and TRBJ2-7; 11 bases line up with TRBD2. The CDR3 sequence is 18 residues long. V shed 1 base and J 1 base; nucleotides not matched to a gene: 9. Germline values: CDR1 LGHDT, CDR2 YNNKEL (reference sequence). In nucleotides, the CDR3 is TGTGCCAGCAGCCAAGGGGGGTTACTAGCGGGGGAGTCCTACGAGCAGTACTTC. This translates into CASSQGGLLAGESYEQYF.

This clonotype was seen at least ten times. This chain joins TRBV6-1 and TRBJ2-5, with no clear D. V dropped 4 bases and J dropped 2 bases, with 11 bases sitting between them. In germline, CDR1 is MNHNS, CDR2 SASEGT. The CDR3 runs to 14 residues. The CDR3 DNA follows: TGTGCCAGCAGTGCGACTGCTGCACAAGAGACCCAGTACTTC. This codes for CASSATAAQETQYF.